The rows below give T cell receptor beta chains drawn from one sample of a study of cytomegalovirus exposure and HLA in healthy donors. TCRdb's copy holds only in-frame clones and misses some; the assay was immunoSEQ multiplex PCR. The table includes approximately 190,000 clones, around 83% detected once. Sequenced: PBMCs. Source of these receptors: a woman between 18 and 29 years old in good health and CMV-seronegative. Both conserved end residues are part of each CDR3. A D gene is named only where the DNA matches it firmly. Rows give clone size only sometimes, using once, few, many, or a class for an expanded clone.

CDR3: CASSLAGNEQFF
DNA: TGTGCCAGCAGCTTGGCGGGGAATGAGCAGTTCTTC
V: TRBV5-4
J: TRBJ2-1
size: NA
D: NA

CDR3: CASRTGLFSNQPQHF
DNA: TGTGCCAGTAGAACAGGGTTATTTAGCAATCAGCCCCAGCATTTT
V: TRBV19
J: TRBJ1-5
size: NA
D: NA

CDR3: CASSLGSGDTGELFF
DNA: TGTGCCAGCAGCTTAGGTTCGGGGGACACCGGGGAGCTGTTTTTT
V: TRBV7-8
J: TRBJ2-2
size: NA
D: NA

CDR3: CASSTTGAPDTQYF
DNA: TGTGCCAGTAGCACCACAGGGGCACCAGATACGCAGTATTTT
V: TRBV19
J: TRBJ2-3
size: NA
D: TRBD1

CDR3: CASSLTGPDTQYF
DNA: TGTGCCAGCAGCCTTACAGGGCCAGATACGCAGTATTTT
V: TRBV7-6
J: TRBJ2-3
size: NA
D: NA

CDR3: CASSPTGGALEAFF
DNA: TGTGCCAGCAGCCCTACAGGGGGGGCCTTAGAAGCTTTCTTT
V: TRBV7-8
J: TRBJ1-1
size: NA
D: TRBD1

CDR3: CASSQGEQYTGELFF
DNA: TGTGCCAGCAGCCAAGGGGAGCAGTACACCGGGGAGCTGTTTTTT
V: TRBV4-2
J: TRBJ2-2
size: NA
D: NA

CDR3: CASSLRGGENRAGQFF
DNA: TGCGCCAGCAGCTTACGAGGGGGCGAAAATAGGGCTGGGCAGTTCTTC
V: TRBV5-1
J: TRBJ2-1
size: NA
D: TRBD1

CDR3: CASSPAHYEQYF
DNA: TGTGCCAGCAGCCCCGCACACTACGAGCAGTACTTC
V: TRBV14
J: TRBJ2-7
size: NA
D: NA

CDR3: CASSWADEAFF
DNA: TGTGCCAGCAGCTGGGCAGACGAAGCTTTCTTT
V: TRBV5-8
J: TRBJ1-1
size: few
D: NA

CDR3: CASRPSSYNEQFF
DNA: TGTGCCAGCAGGCCGAGCTCCTACAATGAGCAGTTCTTC
V: TRBV25-1
J: TRBJ2-1
size: few
D: NA

CDR3: CASSLEGLVDYEQYF
DNA: TGTGCCAGCAGCTTGGAAGGACTAGTGGATTACGAGCAGTACTTC
V: TRBV11-2
J: TRBJ2-7
size: NA
D: TRBD2

CDR3: CASTLLPSYEQYF
DNA: TGTGCCAGCACCTTACTCCCGTCCTACGAGCAGTACTTC
V: TRBV7-9
J: TRBJ2-7
size: once
D: NA

CDR3: CASHRGGALNTEAFF
DNA: TGTGCCAGCCATAGGGGAGGGGCGTTGAACACTGAAGCTTTCTTT
V: TRBV27
J: TRBJ1-1
size: once
D: NA

CDR3: CSVGGQGKEQYF
DNA: TGCAGCGTTGGGGGACAGGGCAAGGAGCAGTACTTC
V: TRBV29-1
J: TRBJ2-7
size: NA
D: TRBD1

CDR3: CASTSGQGALYEQYF
DNA: TGTGCCAGCACCTCGGGACAGGGGGCCCTCTACGAGCAGTACTTC
V: TRBV28
J: TRBJ2-7
size: NA
D: TRBD1

CDR3: CAWSTSRRQGYGYTF
DNA: TGTGCCTGGAGCACCTCCCGGCGCCAGGGCTATGGCTACACCTTC
V: TRBV30
J: TRBJ1-2
size: NA
D: NA

CDR3: CASSSFSAIQETQYF
DNA: TGTGCCAGCAGCTCCTTCTCTGCGATACAAGAGACCCAGTACTTC
V: TRBV5-4
J: TRBJ2-5
size: NA
D: NA

CDR3: CASSTDRQNEKLFF
DNA: TGTGCCAGTAGTACGGACAGGCAAAATGAAAAACTGTTTTTT
V: TRBV19
J: TRBJ1-4
size: NA
D: TRBD1

CDR3: CASEQGARGYTF
DNA: TGTGCCTCAGAACAGGGGGCGCGGGGCTACACCTTC
V: TRBV30
J: TRBJ1-2
size: once
D: TRBD1

CDR3: CASSPTSGYEQYF
DNA: TGTGCCAGCAGCCCGACTAGCGGTTACGAGCAGTACTTC
V: TRBV5-4
J: TRBJ2-7
size: few
D: TRBD2

CDR3: CASSVGLVYEQYF
DNA: TGTGCCAGCAGCGTCGGACTAGTCTACGAGCAGTACTTC
V: TRBV7-2
J: TRBJ2-7
size: NA
D: TRBD2

CDR3: CASSPHRGLYEQYF
DNA: TGTGCCAGCAGCCCCCACAGGGGGCTTTACGAGCAGTACTTC
V: TRBV11-3
J: TRBJ2-7
size: NA
D: TRBD1

CDR3: CASSLDRAETQYF
DNA: TGTGCCAGCAGCTTGGACAGGGCGGAGACCCAGTACTTC
V: TRBV5-6
J: TRBJ2-5
size: NA
D: NA

CDR3: CASSLDRGLTPGTDTQYF
DNA: TGTGCCAGCAGCTTAGATAGGGGACTAACCCCTGGCACAGATACGCAGTATTTT
V: TRBV7-8
J: TRBJ2-3
size: NA
D: TRBD2

CDR3: CASGLRYGVQGNTEAFF
DNA: TGTGCTAGTGGTTTACGGTACGGGGTACAGGGGAACACTGAAGCTTTCTTT
V: TRBV12-5
J: TRBJ1-1
size: once
D: NA

CDR3: CASSLFFVGQAQETQYF
DNA: TGTGCCAGCAGTTTATTCTTTGTGGGACAGGCGCAAGAGACCCAGTACTTC
V: TRBV27
J: TRBJ2-5
size: NA
D: TRBD1